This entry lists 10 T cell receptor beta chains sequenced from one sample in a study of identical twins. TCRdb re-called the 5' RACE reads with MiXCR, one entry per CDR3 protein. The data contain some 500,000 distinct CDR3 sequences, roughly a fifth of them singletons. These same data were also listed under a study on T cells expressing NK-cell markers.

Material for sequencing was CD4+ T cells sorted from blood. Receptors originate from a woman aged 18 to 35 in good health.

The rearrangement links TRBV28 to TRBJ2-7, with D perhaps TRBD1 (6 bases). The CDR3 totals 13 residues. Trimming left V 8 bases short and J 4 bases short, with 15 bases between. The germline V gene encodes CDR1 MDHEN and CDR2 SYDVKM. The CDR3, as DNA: TGTGCCAGCTTTGACAGGAGAGGATACGAGCAGTACTTC. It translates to CASFDRRGYEQYF.

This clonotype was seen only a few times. The CDR3 spells CSATGGSSYEQYF. DNA of the CDR3: TGCAGTGCTACCGGGGGCTCATCCTACGAGCAGTACTTC. The chain employs TRBV20-1 and TRBJ2-7, with D possibly being TRBD1 or TRBD2 (6 bases each). The V gene's germline CDR1 is DFQATT and CDR2 SNEGSKA (reference sequence). CDR3 length: 13 amino acids. Trimming took off 4 bases at V and 1 base at J, with 11 bases between the two ends.

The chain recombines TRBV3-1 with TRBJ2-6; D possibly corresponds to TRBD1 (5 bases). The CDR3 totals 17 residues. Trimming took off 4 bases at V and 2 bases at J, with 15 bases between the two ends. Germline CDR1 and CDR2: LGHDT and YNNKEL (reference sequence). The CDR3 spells CASSRQGPGTGANVLTF. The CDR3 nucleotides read TGTGCCAGCAGCCGCCAGGGCCCAGGTACTGGGGCCAACGTCCTGACTTTC.

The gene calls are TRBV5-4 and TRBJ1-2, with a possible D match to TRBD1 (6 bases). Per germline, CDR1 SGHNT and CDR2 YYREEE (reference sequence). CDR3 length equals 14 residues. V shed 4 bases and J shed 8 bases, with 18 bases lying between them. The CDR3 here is CASSRSGTTPGYTF. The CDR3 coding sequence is TGTGCCAGCAGCAGATCCGGGACAACTCCCGGCTACACCTTC.

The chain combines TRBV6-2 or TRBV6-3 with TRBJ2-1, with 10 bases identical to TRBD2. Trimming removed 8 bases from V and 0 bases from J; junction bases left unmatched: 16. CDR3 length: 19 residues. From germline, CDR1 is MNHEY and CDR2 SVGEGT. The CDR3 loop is CASSRSPGTSASSYNEQFF. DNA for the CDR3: TGTGCCAGCTCCCGATCTCCCGGGACTAGCGCCAGCTCCTACAATGAGCAGTTCTTC.

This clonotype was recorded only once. CDR3 bases: TGTGCCAGCAGCTGGGGGGTCTCGTACGAGCAGTACTTC. It codes for CASSWGVSYEQYF. The chain couples TRBV7-9 to TRBJ2-7, with D possibly matching TRBD2 (6 bases). The CDR3 contains 13 residues. Germline CDR1 reads SEHNR; CDR2 reads FQNEAQ (reference sequence). V dropped 4 bases and J dropped 4 bases, with 11 bases sitting between them. Complete variable domain (other parts from reference TRBV7-9 and TRBJ2-7): DTGVSQNPRHKITKRGQNVTFRCDPISEHNRLYWYRQTLGQGPEFLTYFQNEAQLEKSRLLSDRFSAERPKGSFSTLEIQRTEQGDSAMYLCASSWGVSYEQYFGPGTRLTVT.

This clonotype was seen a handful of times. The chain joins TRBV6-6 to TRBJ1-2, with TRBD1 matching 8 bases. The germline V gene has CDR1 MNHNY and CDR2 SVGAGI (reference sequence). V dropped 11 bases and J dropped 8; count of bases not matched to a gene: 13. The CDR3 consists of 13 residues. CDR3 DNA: TGTGCCGGCTTTCAGGGGGCGGGAAGCGGCTACACCTTC. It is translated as CAGFQGAGSGYTF.

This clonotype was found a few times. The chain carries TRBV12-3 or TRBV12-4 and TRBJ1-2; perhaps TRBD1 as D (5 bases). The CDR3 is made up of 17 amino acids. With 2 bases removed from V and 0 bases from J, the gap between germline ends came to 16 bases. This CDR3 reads CASSLHRGTASNYGYTF. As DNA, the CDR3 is TGTGCCAGCAGTTTACATCGCGGGACGGCATCTAACTATGGCTACACCTTC.

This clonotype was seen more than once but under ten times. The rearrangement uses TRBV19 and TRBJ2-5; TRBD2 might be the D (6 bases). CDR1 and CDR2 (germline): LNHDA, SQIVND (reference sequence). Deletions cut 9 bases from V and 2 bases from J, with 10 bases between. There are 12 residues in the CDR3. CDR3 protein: CASRDWQETQYF. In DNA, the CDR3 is TGTGCCAGCCGGGACTGGCAAGAGACCCAGTACTTC.

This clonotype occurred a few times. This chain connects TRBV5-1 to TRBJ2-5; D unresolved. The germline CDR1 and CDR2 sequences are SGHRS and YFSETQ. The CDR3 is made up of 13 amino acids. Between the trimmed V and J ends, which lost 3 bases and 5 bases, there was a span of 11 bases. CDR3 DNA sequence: TGCGCCAGCAGCTCCCAGGTGACGGAGACCCAGTACTTC. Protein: CASSSQVTETQYF.